The rows below give T cell receptor beta chains drawn from one sample of a study of OX40 agonist ivuxolimab in advanced cancers. This table comes from immunoSEQ multiplex PCR, and its TCRdb copy is limited to in-frame clones, with some not included. The table shows 20,000 or so clones, with approximately 90% occurring only once. Sample: CD4+ or CD8+ T cells sorted from blood, taken in a trial of the OX40 agonist ivuxolimab. The receptors come from an adult with an advanced solid tumor such as melanoma, head and neck, liver or kidney cancer. The CDR3 runs from the conserved cysteine through the conserved F or W. The order of the fields is J gene, clone size, D gene, V gene, CDR3 protein, CDR3 DNA. A D gene is named only where the DNA matches it firmly. A row's size may be missing; if present it is once, few, many or a size class.

TRBJ1-1 | . | . | TRBV6-5 | CASSYSLANTEAFF | TGTGCCAGCAGTTACTCCCTGGCTAACACTGAAGCTTTCTTT
TRBJ2-5 | . | TRBD1 | TRBV7-9 | CASSPWDRGEVTQYF | TGTGCCAGCAGCCCCTGGGACAGGGGGGAAGTGACCCAGTACTTC
TRBJ1-5 | once | TRBD1 | TRBV28 | CASRPPGQGNQPQHF | TGTGCCAGCAGACCTCCGGGACAGGGAAATCAGCCCCAGCATTTT
TRBJ2-1 | . | . | TRBV9 | CASSGGVGENNEQFF | TGTGCCAGCAGCGGAGGGGTCGGGGAGAACAATGAGCAGTTCTTC
TRBJ2-1 | . | . | TRBV7-9 | CASSFGEPIEQFF | TGTGCCAGCAGCTTCGGGGAACCCATTGAGCAGTTCTTC
TRBJ2-7 | . | TRBD1 | TRBV11-3 | CASSRPGQGFYEQYF | TGTGCCAGCAGCAGACCGGGACAGGGGTTCTACGAGCAGTACTTC
TRBJ1-1 | . | . | TRBV4-1 | CASSHPGVMGSAAAFF | TGCGCCAGCAGCCACCCCGGGGTAATGGGGTCCGCGGCCGCTTTCTTT
TRBJ1-1 | few | . | TRBV25-1 | CASSLDTSAFF | TGTGCCAGCAGTTTGGACACCTCGGCTTTCTTT
TRBJ1-2 | few | . | TRBV7-9 | CASSLGTHGYTF | TGTGCCAGCAGCTTGGGAACTCATGGCTACACCTTC
TRBJ2-1 | few | TRBD2 | TRBV6-6 | CASSYHSGGVHNEQFF | TGTGCCAGCAGTTACCATTCCGGGGGGGTACACAATGAGCAGTTCTTC
TRBJ2-1 | . | TRBD2 | TRBV13 | CASSLGQKRDGRDEQFF | TGTGCCAGCAGCTTAGGCCAGAAGCGGGACGGCCGGGATGAGCAGTTCTTC
TRBJ1-1 | . | . | TRBV11-2 | CASSLYRTNTEAFF | TGTGCCAGCAGCTTATACAGAACTAACACTGAAGCTTTCTTT
TRBJ1-1 | . | . | TRBV29-1 | CSVELGALNTEAFF | TGCAGCGTTGAACTGGGGGCCTTGAACACTGAAGCTTTCTTT
TRBJ1-2 | . | TRBD1 | TRBV27 | CASRQTGGVYGYTF | TGTGCCAGCCGACAGACAGGGGGAGTCTATGGCTACACCTTC
TRBJ1-2 | . | . | TRBV7-8 | CASSLRPNYGYTF | TGTGCCAGCAGCTTAAGACCTAACTATGGCTACACCTTC
TRBJ1-3 | . | . | TRBV11-2 | CASSLDIIGIGNTIYF | TGTGCCAGCAGCTTAGATATTATCGGGATCGGAAACACCATATATTTT
TRBJ2-3 | . | TRBD2 | TRBV7-2 | CASSQAGVETDTQYF | TGTGCCAGCAGCCAAGCGGGAGTGGAGACAGATACGCAGTATTTT
TRBJ1-3 | . | . | TRBV28 | CASGQFSGNTIYF | TGTGCCAGCGGCCAGTTCTCTGGAAACACCATATATTTT
TRBJ2-7 | . | . | TRBV2 | CASSLDSTGWAVYEQYF | TGTGCCAGCTCCCTCGACTCGACAGGCTGGGCCGTCTACGAGCAGTACTTC
TRBJ2-1 | once | TRBD2 | TRBV2 | CASSDIAGALNEQFF | TGTGCCAGCAGTGACATAGCGGGAGCTCTCAATGAGCAGTTCTTC
TRBJ2-2 | . | . | TRBV6-4 | CASSDVGAGELFF | TGTGCCAGCAGTGATGTAGGAGCGGGGGAGCTGTTTTTT
TRBJ1-1 | . | . | TRBV2 | CASSDRLSAAHPAFF | TGTGCCAGCAGTGACAGGCTTTCTGCGGCCCACCCGGCTTTCTTT
TRBJ2-5 | . | . | TRBV13 | CASSTRTRGSQETQYF | TGTGCCAGCAGCACTCGGACAAGGGGGAGCCAAGAGACCCAGTACTTC
TRBJ2-1 | . | TRBD1 | TRBV9 | CASSAYRRDRVTSSYNEQFF | TGTGCCAGCAGCGCCTACCGACGGGACAGGGTCACATCCTCCTACAATGAGCAGTTCTTC
TRBJ1-2 | . | . | TRBV6-5 | CATGVASHYGYTF | TGTGCCACCGGGGTCGCGAGCCACTATGGCTACACCTTC
TRBJ1-2 | . | TRBD1 | TRBV10-3 | CAISELDRVSRYGYTF | TGTGCCATCAGTGAATTGGACAGGGTCAGTCGTTATGGCTACACCTTC
TRBJ1-2 | . | . | TRBV20-1 | CSADLYGYTF | TGCAGTGCGGACCTCTATGGCTACACCTTC
TRBJ1-1 | once | TRBD1 | TRBV11-1 | CASSFQGAPGGTEAFF | TGTGCCAGCAGCTTCCAGGGGGCCCCGGGGGGCACTGAAGCTTTCTTT
TRBJ2-7 | . | . | TRBV6-5 | CASSYKIDSYEQYF | TGTGCCAGCAGTTACAAGATAGATTCATACGAGCAGTACTTC
TRBJ1-4 | . | TRBD1 | TRBV5-4 | CASSRATGGNDEKLFF | TGTGCCAGCAGCCGAGCGACAGGGGGCAATGATGAAAAACTGTTTTTT
TRBJ2-1 | . | TRBD2 | TRBV30 | CAWSVLAGGFSDEQFF | TGTGCCTGGAGTGTACTAGCGGGAGGGTTCAGCGATGAGCAGTTCTTC
TRBJ1-4 | . | TRBD1 | TRBV9 | CASSVGQGAANEKLFF | TGTGCCAGCAGCGTAGGACAGGGGGCGGCTAATGAAAAACTGTTTTTT
TRBJ1-3 | medium-sized | . | TRBV7-8 | CASSSRRGISGNTIYF | TGTGCCAGCAGTTCCCGGAGGGGGATCTCTGGAAACACCATATATTTT
TRBJ2-5 | . | TRBD2 | TRBV13 | CASSKGLAGVLGGQETQYF | TGTGCCAGCAGCAAGGGACTAGCGGGAGTTTTGGGGGGTCAAGAGACCCAGTACTTC
TRBJ2-7 | . | . | TRBV19 | CASSSDYALYYEQYF | TGTGCCAGTAGTTCGGACTACGCCCTATATTACGAGCAGTACTTC